Listed here are 10 T cell receptor beta chains from one sample, sequenced in a study of shared clonotypes between healthy human individuals. Some clones are missing from TCRdb's copy, which holds only in-frame ones; the method was immunoSEQ multiplex PCR. The sample lists approximately 1.4 million clones, about 98% occurring once. The specimen sequenced was naive CD4+ T cells sorted from blood. Indicated subset: CD45RA+ positively selected. The receptors shown here come from a man younger than 45 in good health.

The CDR3 sequence: CATSRAPAGRMYEQYF. CDR3 DNA sequence: TGTGCCACCAGCAGAGCCCCTGCCGGGAGAATGTACGAGCAGTACTTC. The gene calls are TRBV15 and TRBJ2-7, with D maybe TRBD2 (6 bases). V was shortened by 1 base and J by 4 bases, with 17 bases between the two germline ends. CDR1 and CDR2 (germline): LNHNV, YYDKDF (reference sequence). CDR3 size: 16 residues.

The chain recombines TRBV19 with TRBJ2-7; perhaps TRBD1 as D (6 bases). The CDR3 loop spans 12 amino acids. Trimming shortened V by 9 bases and J by 1 base, and 10 bases separated the two germline ends. Germline values: CDR1 LNHDA, CDR2 SQIVND (reference sequence). The CDR3 DNA sequence: TGTGCCAGCACGGACAGATCCTACGAGCAGTACTTC. Protein product: CASTDRSYEQYF.

The chain combines TRBV7-2 with TRBJ1-5; D unresolved. The germline V gene encodes CDR1 SGHTA and CDR2 FQGNSA. Trimming removed 5 bases at V and 2 bases at J, with 19 bases between. The CDR3 contains 17 residues. This CDR3 is CASSPYAGVIGNQPQHF. DNA for the CDR3: TGTGCCAGCAGCCCCTATGCCGGGGTCATTGGCAATCAGCCCCAGCATTTT. Together with reference TRBV7-2 and TRBJ1-5, the CDR3 gives the full variable domain: GAGVSQSPSNKVTEKGKDVELRCDPISGHTALYWYRQSLGQGLEFLIYFQGNSAPDKSGLPSDRFSAERTGGSVSTLTIQRTQQEDSAVYLCASSPYAGVIGNQPQHFGDGTRLSIL.

The chain uses TRBV18 and TRBJ1-5, with D hard to call. Trimming took off 6 bases at V and 0 bases at J, with 9 bases between the two ends. The CDR3 has 14 residues. The germline CDR1 and CDR2 sequences are KGHSH and LQKENI. Written as DNA, the CDR3 is TGTGCCAGCTCCCGGACGGATAGCAATCAGCCCCAGCATTTT. Residues: CASSRTDSNQPQHF.

The V and J genes are TRBV28 and TRBJ2-7; D is ambiguous. There are 14 residues in the CDR3. Trimming removed 3 bases from V and 0 bases from J, with 9 bases in between. Germline V gene sequence: CDR1 MDHEN, CDR2 SYDVKM. The CDR3: CASSFRPSSYEQYF. CDR3 in DNA: TGTGCCAGCAGTTTTCGACCGAGCTCCTACGAGCAGTACTTC.

The rearrangement uses TRBV6-5 and TRBJ1-3; D gene unclear. The germline CDR1 and CDR2 sequences are MNHEY and SVGAGI. V was clipped by 0 bases and J by 3 bases, with 6 bases between them. The CDR3 is 14 residues long. This CDR3 reads CASSYSRDGNTIYF. The CDR3 nucleotides read TGTGCCAGCAGTTACTCGAGAGATGGAAACACCATATATTTT.

The chain combines TRBV18 with TRBJ1-2, with D unclear. V was trimmed by 3 bases and J by 0 bases, leaving 11 bases between them. In germline, CDR1 is KGHSH, CDR2 LQKENI. The CDR3 length is 15 residues. CDR3 loop: CASSPLRTANYGYTF. In nucleotides, the CDR3 is TGTGCCAGCTCACCCCTTAGGACGGCTAACTATGGCTACACCTTC.

The genes are TRBV1 and TRBJ2-5; TRBD1, as called in the table, went unchecked against the DNA. TRBV1 represents a pseudogene. CDR3 length: 15 residues. For the CDR3, the DNA is TGCACCAGCAGCCAAGGCCGTGGGCGCGAGAAGACCCAGTACTTC. It translates to CTSSQGRGREKTQYF.

The V call is TRBV19, the J call TRBJ1-2; tentatively, D is TRBD1 (6 bases). The V gene lost 6 bases and the J gene lost 8 bases, with 16 bases spanning the gap. Germline CDR1 reads LNHDA; CDR2 reads SQIVND (reference sequence). This CDR3 comprises 13 residues. The CDR3 DNA follows: TGTGCCAGTAGACCCGACAGGACTCACGGCTACACCTTC. As protein: CASRPDRTHGYTF.

This chain uses TRBV15 with TRBJ1-5; a weak D match, TRBD1 (6 bases). The V gene's germline CDR1 is LNHNV and CDR2 YYDKDF (reference sequence). This CDR3 comprises 17 residues. The germline V and J ends were trimmed by 5 bases and 5 bases, with 22 bases remaining between them. The CDR3 DNA sequence: TGTGCCACCAGCCCCCACCCCAGGGGCTTATTACATCAGCCCCAGCATTTT. Its protein product is CATSPHPRGLLHQPQHF.